This T cell receptor (beta chain) was captured in a study of shared clonotypes between healthy human individuals. This CDR3 has 14 amino acids. Trimming cost V 7 bases and J 3 bases; bases outside gene matches: 8. CDR1 is LNHDA and CDR2 is SQIVND in the germline V gene (reference sequence). The genomic DNA of each subset was split evenly across several immunoSEQ plates. Unsorted PBMC replicate PCRs drew on roughly 290 ng DNA, representing tens of thousands of T cell genomes. The protocol was immunoSEQ multiplex PCR, while the TCRdb copy is restricted to in-frame clones and leaves out a portion. The table has 450,000 to 650,000 clones, around 80% seen once. Free of recent acute infections or vaccinations, the donors were healthy HIV-negative adults. With unsorted samples, genomic DNA was obtained from 80 million to 100 million PBMCs.

The sample was PBMCs. The gene calls are TRBV19 and TRBJ2-7; 8 nucleotides match TRBD1. The sequence was obtained from a woman in her 40s in good health. Some clones in this sample may be carry-over from other donors' samples. The CDR3 protein is CASKKTGDGYEQYF. The CDR3 DNA reads as TGTGCCAGTAAAAAGACAGGGGACGGCTACGAGCAGTACTTC.